Below are 29 T cell receptor beta chains sequenced from a single sample in a study of PD-L1 blockade in urothelial cancer. The time point here: pretreatment peripheral blood. Method: immunoSEQ multiplex PCR; TCRdb's copy keeps in-frame clones and lacks some. This sample yields 100,000 to 150,000 clones, of which roughly 84% are seen a single time; 3% to 4% belongs to the top ten. The sample was PBMCs, taken around atezolizumab (anti-PD-L1) treatment. The source of these receptors is a man over 45 with urothelial cancer.

The rearrangement joins TRBV5-5 to TRBJ2-3, with D uncertain. The CDR3 covers 13 residues. Per the germline V gene, CDR1 is SGHKS and CDR2 is YYEKEE (reference sequence). Trimming shortened V by 0 bases and J by 3 bases, and 5 bases separated the two germline ends. This chain's CDR3 is CASSLGSTDTQYF. CDR3 bases: TGTGCCAGCAGCTTGGGTAGTACAGATACGCAGTATTTT.

This clone was recorded a few times. The chain has TRBV28 and TRBJ2-5, with 9 bases fitting TRBD2. From germline, CDR1 is MDHEN and CDR2 SYDVKM. V trimming: 6 bases; J trimming: 5 bases; junction bases outside the gene matches: 13. The CDR3 has 16 residues. In nucleotides, the CDR3 is TGTGCCAGCAGACTAGTGGTAGCGGGAGTGGGTGAGACCCAGTACTTC. As protein: CASRLVVAGVGETQYF.

This clone was seen once. The chain has TRBV2 and TRBJ2-3; D is possibly TRBD1 (6 bases). The CDR3 consists of 15 residues. Per germline, CDR1 SNHLY and CDR2 FYNNEI. V was shortened by 6 bases and J by 3 bases, with 16 bases between the two germline ends. CDR3 DNA: TGTGCCAGCAGGATAGGGGGTGTAGGTACAGATACGCAGTATTTT. Translation gives CASRIGGVGTDTQYF.

The CDR3 DNA reads TGCGCCAGCAGCTTGGGAAACAGCGGGAGCTCCTACAATGAGCAGTTCTTC. Protein product: CASSLGNSGSSYNEQFF. The gene calls are TRBV5-1 and TRBJ2-1; 8 bases agree with TRBD2. Germline lookup yields CDR1 SGHRS and CDR2 YFSETQ. The V segment lost 0 bases and the J segment 0 bases; nucleotides outside the gene matches: 5. CDR3 length equals 17 residues.

This chain uses TRBV19 with TRBJ2-1; 10 bases align to TRBD2. The germline V gene encodes CDR1 LNHDA and CDR2 SQIVND (reference sequence). The CDR3 loop spans 19 amino acids. Trimming cost V 4 bases and J 2 bases; bases outside gene matches: 14. Here the CDR3 DNA reads TGTGCCAGTAGTACAGCCGGGACTAGCGCGTCCGGTACCTACAATGAGCAGTTCTTC. Its translation is CASSTAGTSASGTYNEQFF.

The V and J genes are TRBV4-1 and TRBJ1-3; D not resolved. The CDR3 runs 15 residues. V dropped 1 base and J dropped 2 bases, with 9 bases sitting between them. Germline loops: CDR1 MGHRA, CDR2 YSYEKL. This chain's CDR3 is CASSQAGRAGNTIYF. CDR3 DNA sequence: TGCGCCAGCAGCCAAGCAGGCAGAGCTGGAAACACCATATATTTT.

This clone was detected a few times. This chain links TRBV11-1 with TRBJ1-1; no clear D. The CDR3 runs to 14 residues. V dropped 0 bases and J dropped 1 base, with 6 bases sitting between them. CDR1 is SGHAT and CDR2 is FQDESV in the germline V gene (reference sequence). In DNA, the CDR3 is TGTGCCAGCAGCTTAGCCTTCGGGAACACTGAAGCTTTCTTT. Translated: CASSLAFGNTEAFF.

This chain joins TRBV6-1 and TRBJ2-1; 9 bases are a match to TRBD1. The CDR3 extends over 14 amino acids. V lost 7 bases and J lost 4; bases outside the gene matches: 5. Germline V gene sequence: CDR1 MNHNS, CDR2 SASEGT. CDR3 amino acids: CASKNRGQYNEQFF. The CDR3 coding sequence is TGTGCCAGCAAAAACAGGGGGCAATACAATGAGCAGTTCTTC.

CDR3 in amino acids: CASKRGLAGGRETQYF. The CDR3 bases are TGTGCCAGCAAACGAGGACTAGCGGGAGGGCGAGAGACCCAGTACTTC. The rearrangement joins TRBV2 to TRBJ2-5, with 15 bases fitting TRBD2. Unmatched junction bases numbered 7, after V lost 7 bases and J lost 4 bases. Germline CDR1 reads SNHLY; CDR2 reads FYNNEI. CDR3 size: 16 residues.

The rearrangement uses TRBV7-9 and TRBJ2-5, with 14 bases matching TRBD2. The V gene end was trimmed by 5 bases and the J gene end by 3 bases; junction bases not matched to a gene: 2. The CDR3 extends over 15 amino acids. The germline V gene has CDR1 SEHNR and CDR2 FQNEAQ (reference sequence). CDR3 amino acids: CASSRTSGRKETQYF. The CDR3 region has the DNA TGTGCCAGCAGCAGGACTAGCGGGAGGAAAGAGACCCAGTACTTC.

V and J are TRBV28 and TRBJ2-7, with D tentatively TRBD2 (6 bases). Per the germline V gene, CDR1 is MDHEN and CDR2 is SYDVKM. The CDR3 covers 11 residues. V was cut by 9 bases and J by 4 bases, with 10 bases left in between. The DNA of the CDR3 is TGTGCCAGTGGGGGGAGGTACGAGCAGTACTTC. This sequence encodes CASGGRYEQYF.

The chain recombines TRBV19 with TRBJ2-7; 9 nucleotides line up with TRBD2. The CDR3 is 17 amino acids. Germline-derived CDR1 and CDR2 are LNHDA and SQIVND (reference sequence). V was pared by 0 bases and J by 5 bases, with 11 bases of the junction left unmatched. The CDR3 reads CASSIDPGAGGSDEQYF. The CDR3, as DNA: TGTGCCAGTAGTATAGATCCCGGAGCGGGAGGCAGCGACGAGCAGTACTTC.

V usage is TRBV6-5 and J usage is TRBJ2-7; D not resolved. CDR1 MNHEY and CDR2 SVGAGI come from the germline V gene. Trimming pared 4 bases from V and 3 bases from J, leaving 19 bases between. This CDR3 has 16 amino acids. As DNA, the CDR3 is TGTGCCAGCAGTTTAAAGTCGGCGACAACGCTCTACGAGCAGTACTTC. Translating it yields CASSLKSATTLYEQYF.

The rearrangement joins TRBV28 to TRBJ1-6; 9 bases agree with TRBD1. Germline CDR1 is MDHEN and CDR2 is SYDVKM. The CDR3 loop spans 16 amino acids. V gave up 4 bases and J gave up 7 bases; unmatched junction bases: 8. DNA of the CDR3: TGTGCCAGCAGTTGGCTTTTAGGGACAGGGAATTCACCCCTCCACTTT. It is translated as CASSWLLGTGNSPLHF.

CDR3 nucleotides: TGTGCCACCAGCAGGGTCAGTGGTGGTTCAGATACGCAGTATTTT. Residues: CATSRVSGGSDTQYF. The chain combines TRBV15 with TRBJ2-3; D unresolved. Germline lookup yields CDR1 LNHNV and CDR2 YYDKDF (reference sequence). CDR3 size: 15 residues. Trimming left V 3 bases short and J 4 bases short, with 14 bases between.

V is TRBV27 and J is TRBJ2-1; D is ambiguous. The ends were cut back, 2 bases at V and 5 bases at J, with 10 bases in the middle. Germline V gene sequence: CDR1 MNHEY, CDR2 SMNVEV (reference sequence). The CDR3 sequence is 14 residues long. The CDR3 is CASSLRPQNNEQFF. In DNA, the CDR3 is TGTGCCAGCAGTTTACGACCACAGAACAATGAGCAGTTCTTC.

The chain combines TRBV9 with TRBJ2-1, with D hard to call. The germline V gene has CDR1 SGDLS and CDR2 YYNGEE. V lost 3 bases and J 4 bases, leaving 17 bases between the germline ends. This CDR3 region has 16 residues. CDR3 sequence reads: CASSEPTDLSYNEQFF. The CDR3, as DNA: TGTGCCAGCAGCGAACCCACCGACTTATCATACAATGAGCAGTTCTTC.

V usage is TRBV18 and J usage is TRBJ1-3; perhaps TRBD1 as D (5 bases). Germline V gene data show CDR1 as KGHSH and CDR2 as LQKENI. The CDR3 totals 15 residues. Trimming stripped 5 bases from V and 2 bases from J, with 13 bases between. CDR3 DNA sequence: TGTGCCAGCTCATCCAGGGAGGGAGCTGGAAACACCATATATTTT. Amino acid sequence: CASSSREGAGNTIYF.

This clone was counted between two and nine times. The rearrangement links TRBV19 to TRBJ1-2, with 8 bases matching TRBD1. Trimming at V came to 2 bases and at J to 1 base, leaving 12 bases not matched to a gene. This CDR3 is built from 18 residues. Germline lookup yields CDR1 LNHDA and CDR2 SQIVND (reference sequence). The CDR3 loop reads CASSILPGQGHHNYGYTF. CDR3 DNA sequence: TGTGCCAGTAGTATATTACCCGGACAGGGACACCATAACTATGGCTACACCTTC.

This clone was counted a few times. The CDR3 nucleotides are TGTGCCTGGTCCCAGGGCTCTGGAAACACCATATATTTT. It is translated as CAWSQGSGNTIYF. The rearrangement uses TRBV30 and TRBJ1-3, with a tentative D call TRBD1 (5 bases). This CDR3 comprises 13 residues. The germline CDR1 and CDR2 sequences are GTSNPN and SVGIG (reference sequence). V was shortened by 5 bases and J by 0 bases, with 8 bases between the two germline ends.

V usage is TRBV7-3 and J usage is TRBJ2-1, with a weak D call TRBD2 (6 bases). The V and J ends lost 0 bases and 6 bases respectively, with 6 bases between them. Germline lookup yields CDR1 SGHTA and CDR2 FQGTGA. The CDR3 length is 13 residues. The CDR3 DNA reads TGTGCCAGCAGCTTAACCGGGGGCAATGAGCAGTTCTTC. Translation gives CASSLTGGNEQFF.

The genes are TRBV6-5 and TRBJ1-1; 8 bases match TRBD1. This CDR3 contains 14 residues. The V segment lost 5 bases and the J segment 5 bases; nucleotides outside the gene matches: 7. CDR1 is MNHEY, CDR2 SVGAGI, per germline. The CDR3 region has the DNA TGTGCCAGCAGTAAATCAACAGGGGGGACTGAAGCTTTCTTT. It is translated as CASSKSTGGTEAFF.

The chain links TRBV11-2 to TRBJ2-5; D not certain. Trimming stripped 2 bases from V and 4 bases from J, with 8 bases between. The CDR3 runs 13 residues. From germline, CDR1 is SGHAT and CDR2 FQNNGV. The CDR3 loop reads CASSLWRGETQYF. The DNA of the CDR3 is TGTGCCAGCAGCTTATGGAGAGGAGAGACCCAGTACTTC.

The rearrangement joins TRBV5-6 to TRBJ2-5; 7 bases line up with TRBD1. The V and J ends lost 4 bases and 8 bases, in that order; junction bases with no gene match: 11. The CDR3 is 14 residues long. From germline, CDR1 is SGHDT and CDR2 YYEEEE. Written as DNA, the CDR3 is TGTGCCAGCAGCGGAGGCTACCAGGGGGAAACCCAGTACTTC. It encodes CASSGGYQGETQYF.

CDR3 DNA: TGTGCCAGCAGCTTAAGCAATTCACCCCTCCACTTT. Translated, it gives CASSLSNSPLHF. This chain uses TRBV11-2 with TRBJ1-6; D unclear. The CDR3 is 12 residues long. Per germline, CDR1 SGHAT and CDR2 FQNNGV. Deletions cut 2 bases from V and 7 bases from J, with 3 bases between.

V gene TRBV4-1 combines with J gene TRBJ2-7, with D tentatively TRBD2 (6 bases). In germline, CDR1 is MGHRA, CDR2 YSYEKL. The CDR3 is 16 amino acids. V lost 4 bases to trimming and J lost 2 bases, with 18 bases between them. Here the CDR3 DNA reads TGCGCCAGCAGCCTAAACCCGATAGGGGAGGCCTACGAGCAGTACTTC. Protein: CASSLNPIGEAYEQYF.

The V call is TRBV2, the J call TRBJ1-1; no clear D gene. V lost 4 bases and J lost 1, with 10 bases in between. The CDR3 covers 14 residues. CDR1 and CDR2 (germline): SNHLY, FYNNEI. Written as DNA, the CDR3 is TGTGCCAGCAGTGTCTCTCCGTCGAACACTGAAGCTTTCTTT. Translating it yields CASSVSPSNTEAFF.

This sequence joins TRBV18 and TRBJ2-1; D possibly corresponds to TRBD1 (5 bases). Between the trimmed V and J ends, which lost 5 bases and 9 bases, there was a span of 14 bases. The CDR3 extends over 13 amino acids. CDR1 is KGHSH, CDR2 LQKENI, per germline. CDR3: CASSRVSDSEQFF. The DNA of the CDR3 is TGTGCCAGCTCAAGAGTCTCAGACAGTGAGCAGTTCTTC.

The chain employs TRBV15 and TRBJ2-2; 7 bases agree with TRBD2. The CDR3 runs 16 residues. After removal of 0 bases from V and 7 bases from J, the junction contained 8 bases not matched to a gene. The germline V gene encodes CDR1 LNHNV and CDR2 YYDKDF (reference sequence). The CDR3 protein is CATSRDREVRGGELFF. CDR3 bases: TGTGCCACCAGCAGAGATCGGGAGGTCCGGGGCGGGGAGCTGTTTTTT.